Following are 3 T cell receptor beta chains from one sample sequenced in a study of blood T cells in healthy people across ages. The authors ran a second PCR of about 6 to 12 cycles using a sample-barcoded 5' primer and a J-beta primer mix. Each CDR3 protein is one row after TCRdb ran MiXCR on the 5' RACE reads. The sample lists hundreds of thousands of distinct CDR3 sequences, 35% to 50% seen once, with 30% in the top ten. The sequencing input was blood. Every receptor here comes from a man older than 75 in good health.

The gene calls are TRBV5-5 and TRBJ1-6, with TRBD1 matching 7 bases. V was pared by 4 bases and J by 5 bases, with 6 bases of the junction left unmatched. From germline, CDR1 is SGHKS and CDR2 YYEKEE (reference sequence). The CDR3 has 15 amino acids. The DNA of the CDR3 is TGTGCCAGCAGCGACCGGACAGGCGATAATTCACCCCTCCACTTT. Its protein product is CASSDRTGDNSPLHF.

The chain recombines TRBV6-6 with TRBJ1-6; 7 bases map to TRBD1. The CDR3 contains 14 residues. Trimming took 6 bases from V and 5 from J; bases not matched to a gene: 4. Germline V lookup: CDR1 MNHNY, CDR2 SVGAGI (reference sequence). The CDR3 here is CASRGDRDNSPLHF. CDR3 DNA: TGTGCCAGCAGGGGGGACAGAGATAATTCACCCCTCCACTTT.

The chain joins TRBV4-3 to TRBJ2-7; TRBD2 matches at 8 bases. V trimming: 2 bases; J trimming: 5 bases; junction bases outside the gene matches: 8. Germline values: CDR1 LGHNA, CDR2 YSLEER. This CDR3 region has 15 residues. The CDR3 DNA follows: TGCGCCAGCAGCCAACGTACTAGCGGCTTCAACGAGCAGTACTTC. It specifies CASSQRTSGFNEQYF.